This TCR beta chain was found in a study of T cell repertoires in ileal Crohn's disease. Study details: Every patient was operated on for stricturing (about 60%) or penetrating (approximately 39%) complications. Thiopurines (around ten) or anti-TNF agents (roughly 18) were given postoperatively to about half.

This clone was counted a single time. Antigen: not known. Using immunoSEQ multiplex PCR, the repertoire was profiled, and TCRdb retains in-frame clones only, with some absent. Counted here are more than 6,500 clones, about two thirds occurring once; the ten biggest clones make up about 9.8%. Study-wide points: All patients with clonality above 26.8% had endoscopic recurrence. Mucosal expansions were suggested to be mainly CD8 T cells.

Sequencing was carried out using ileal tissue. The source is an adult with Crohn's disease.

This chain's CDR3 is CASRRGQAANYGYTF. In DNA form, the CDR3 reads TGTGCCAGCCGACGCGGACAGGCGGCTAACTATGGCTACACCTTC. V usage is TRBV6-5 and J usage is TRBJ1-2; TRBD1 matches 7 bases. From germline, CDR1 is MNHEY and CDR2 SVGAGI. The CDR3 covers 15 residues. V dropped 8 bases and J dropped 0; count of bases not matched to a gene: 9.